This T cell receptor beta chain was sequenced during a study of T-cell reconstitution after alpha-beta-depleted transplantation in children. Regarding the study as a whole: It was newly produced T cells that mostly accounted for T-cell counts and diversity one year after transplant. At around two months after transplant, the alpha-beta T cells were reportedly derived from several hundred expanded clones that came from non-depleted graft cells. After transplant, high TCRbeta diversity at day 60 in some patients arose from surviving recipient T cells and thymic progenitors.

Unique molecular identifiers featured in how the TCRbeta library was prepared. TCRdb recomputed calls from the PCR reads with MiXCR, one row per CDR3 protein. This table has roughly 400,000 distinct CDR3 sequences, 43% appearing once. This clonotype was observed a single time. Its antigen is not identified. The input for sequencing was PBMCs, taken before TCRalphabeta/CD19-depleted stem cell transplant. This TCR was sampled from a girl aged 2-10 years with aplastic anemia, due to receive a stem cell transplant.

The CDR3: CASSRRTGTSDGTDTQYF. CDR3 in DNA: TGTGCCAGCAGCAGGCGGACAGGGACTAGCGATGGCACAGATACGCAGTATTTT. This chain connects TRBV5-4 to TRBJ2-3; 10 bases are shared with TRBD2. CDR3 length: 18 residues. With V trimmed by 4 bases and J by 1 base, 12 bases remained unmatched. Germline V CDR1 and CDR2: SGHNT, YYREEE (reference sequence). The full variable domain, rest sourced from reference TRBV5-4 and TRBJ2-3, is ETGVTQSPTHLIKTRGQQVTLRCSSQSGHNTVSWYQQALGQGPQFIFQYYREEENGRGNFPPRFSGLQFPNYSSELNVNALELDDSALYLCASSRRTGTSDGTDTQYFGPGTRLTVL.